These 32 T cell receptor beta chains were sequenced from one sample in a study of CD8+ T cells in alopecia areata (dated 2018 in TCRdb). The library was produced with the immunoSEQ multiplex PCR assay. RNA was extracted from all samples and reverse transcribed into cDNA, which served as template for TCR sequencing. This is the immuneACCESS table as TCRdb keeps it, with only in-frame sequences that have V and J called. A part of the clones is gone; compared with another copy, unresolved V genes explain less than half, and the rest is unexplained. Recorded for this sample are approximately 180,000 clones; around half of them occurred a single time. The top ten hold 11% of the sample. The label giving this sample's time point can be read as: 20 to 30 weeks on oral tofacitinib. The treatment or condition label, read with the paper, signifies: oral pan-JAK inhibitor, 5-10 mg twice daily. The material sequenced was CD8+ T cells sorted from blood, taken at week 24, from a patient treated with tofacitinib. These receptor sequences come from a human donor with alopecia areata.

This chain joins TRBV4-3 and TRBJ1-4; D is uncertain. The CDR3 runs to 14 residues. The V and J ends lost 0 bases and 8 bases respectively, with 10 bases between them. Germline-derived CDR1 and CDR2 are LGHNA and YSLEER. CDR3 in DNA: TGCGCCAGCAGCCAAGAGAGTTCCGGGGAAAAACTGTTTTTT. Its translation: CASSQESSGEKLFF.

This clone was recorded a few times. The chain couples TRBV2 to TRBJ1-6; the D is unclear. Trimming left V 0 bases short and J 1 base short, with 4 bases between. In germline, CDR1 is SNHLY, CDR2 FYNNEI. The CDR3 sequence is 15 residues long. The CDR3 DNA reads as TGTGCCAGCAGTGAAGCAGGTTCCTATAATTCACCCCTCCACTTT. As protein: CASSEAGSYNSPLHF. Looking up the rest from reference TRBV2 and TRBJ1-6 gives the full variable domain: EPEVTQTPSHQVTQMGQEVILRCVPISNHLYFYWYRQILGQKVEFLVSFYNNEISEKSEIFDDQFSVERPDGSNFTLKIRSTKLEDSAMYFCASSEAGSYNSPLHFGNGTRLTVT.

The CDR3 loop reads CAWGPGQGSYGYTF. In DNA, the CDR3 is TGTGCCTGGGGGCCGGGACAGGGGTCATATGGCTACACCTTC. The chain recombines TRBV30 with TRBJ1-2; 10 bases agree with TRBD1. CDR1 is GTSNPN, CDR2 SVGIG, per germline (reference sequence). J lost 5 bases, V lost 5 bases, and 8 bases had no gene match. The CDR3 sequence is 14 residues long.

V usage is TRBV7-2 and J usage is TRBJ1-1, with a tentative D call TRBD1 (5 bases). Germline CDR1 SGHTA, CDR2 FQGNSA. V dropped 5 bases and J dropped 0 bases, with 13 bases sitting between them. The CDR3 contains 15 residues. Here the CDR3 DNA reads TGTGCCAGCAGCCTGGGGACTATAATGAACACTGAAGCTTTCTTT. It yields the protein CASSLGTIMNTEAFF. The full variable domain, with the rest looked up from reference TRBV7-2 and TRBJ1-1, is GAGVSQSPSNKVTEKGKDVELRCDPISGHTALYWYRQSLGQGLEFLIYFQGNSAPDKSGLPSDRFSAERTGGSVSTLTIQRTQQEDSAVYLCASSLGTIMNTEAFFGQGTRLTVV.

This clone was detected a few times. The rearrangement uses TRBV11-2 and TRBJ2-1; D remains ambiguous. Looked up from germline, CDR1 is SGHAT and CDR2 is FQNNGV. The V end lost 3 bases, the J end lost 4 bases, and 16 bases lay between the germline ends. The CDR3 extends over 16 amino acids. CDR3 coding DNA: TGTGCCAGCAGCTTTTCCTGGACGGAGAATTACAATGAGCAGTTCTTC. It encodes CASSFSWTENYNEQFF. Variable domain in full (rest from reference TRBV11-2 and TRBJ2-1): EAGVAQSPRYKIIEKRQSVAFWCNPISGHATLYWYQQILGQGPKLLIQFQNNGVVDDSQLPKDRFSAERLKGVDSTLKIQPAKLEDSAVYLCASSFSWTENYNEQFFGPGTRLTVL.

This clone was counted a few times. The CDR3 coding sequence is TGCAGCGTTTCTGGGGAGGGCGGTCAGTACTTC. It encodes CSVSGEGGQYF. The chain links TRBV29-1 to TRBJ2-4; the match to TRBD2 covers 7 bases. In germline, CDR1 is SQVTM, CDR2 ANQGSEA. V was clipped by 5 bases and J by 12 bases; unmatched bases: 7. There are 11 residues in the CDR3.

J is TRBJ1-5 and V is TRBV2; D gene uncertain. The CDR3 is made up of 14 amino acids. Germline V CDR1 and CDR2: SNHLY, FYNNEI. V lost 7 bases to trimming and J lost 0 bases, with 10 bases between them. DNA for the CDR3: TGTGCCAGCACCAGTCAGTATAGCAATCAGCCCCAGCATTTT. Its protein is CASTSQYSNQPQHF.

This rearrangement joins TRBV10-3 to TRBJ2-3; 12 positions agree with TRBD2. Germline-derived CDR1 and CDR2 are ENHRY and SYGVKD. J lost 2 bases, V lost 0 bases, and 3 bases had no gene match. CDR3 length: 17 residues. The CDR3 here is CAISESTSGGNTDTQYF. CDR3 sequence (DNA): TGTGCCATCAGTGAGTCGACTAGCGGGGGAAACACAGATACGCAGTATTTT.

For the CDR3, the DNA is TGTGCCAGCAGTTCCCCCTCCGGGGTGAACACTGAAGCTTTCTTT. This encodes CASSSPSGVNTEAFF. V is TRBV27 and J is TRBJ1-1; D remains ambiguous. V dropped 4 bases and J dropped 0 bases, with 12 bases sitting between them. The CDR3 has 15 amino acids. Germline lookup yields CDR1 MNHEY and CDR2 SMNVEV (reference sequence).

This clone was seen a handful of times. The rearrangement uses TRBV10-2 and TRBJ2-7, with unresolved D. The CDR3 runs to 12 residues. The germline V gene has CDR1 WSHSY and CDR2 SAAADI. Trimming shortened V by 2 bases and J by 2 bases, and 4 bases separated the two germline ends. CDR3 bases: TGCGCCAGCAGTGAGGAGACCTACGAGCAGTACTTC. Translation: CASSEETYEQYF.

J is TRBJ2-1 and V is TRBV5-1; no reliable D call. CDR3 size: 14 residues. Germline V gene data show CDR1 as SGHRS and CDR2 as YFSETQ. V dropped 4 bases and J dropped 6 bases, with 14 bases sitting between them. This CDR3 is CASSRALGGNEQFF. The CDR3 DNA is TGCGCCAGCAGCCGAGCCCTAGGTGGCAATGAGCAGTTCTTC.

The chain recombines TRBV2 with TRBJ2-3, with a weak D call TRBD2 (5 bases). CDR1 is SNHLY and CDR2 is FYNNEI in the germline V gene. The CDR3 contains 15 residues. The germline V and J ends were trimmed by 4 bases and 4 bases, with 15 bases remaining between them. The CDR3 nucleotides are TGTGCCAGCAGTGTCGTGGGGAACGGGGCAGATACGCAGTATTTT. Translated, it gives CASSVVGNGADTQYF.

This rearrangement joins TRBV29-1 to TRBJ1-1, with D maybe TRBD1 (6 bases). The CDR3 is 14 amino acids. The germline CDR1 and CDR2 sequences are SQVTM and ANQGSEA. Here the CDR3 DNA reads TGCAGGACGGACGCCCCTCGGGGGCGGCCTGAAGCTTTCTTT. Translated, it gives CRTDAPRGRPEAFF.

The rearrangement uses TRBV25-1 and TRBJ2-1; TRBD1 matches 7 bases. The CDR3 runs to 11 residues. Germline V gene sequence: CDR1 MGHDK, CDR2 SYGVNS. Trimming removed 6 bases from V and 9 bases from J; junction bases left unmatched: 2. The CDR3 DNA is TGTGCCAGCAGAAACAGGGGTGAGCAGTTCTTC. Translating gives CASRNRGEQFF.

The V gene is TRBV5-6, the J gene TRBJ1-5; no definite D call. This CDR3 spans 14 amino acids. Trimming took off 1 base at V and 4 bases at J, with 9 bases between the two ends. CDR1 and CDR2 (germline): SGHDT, YYEEEE. CDR3 in amino acids: CASSLRLANQPQHF. CDR3 nucleotide sequence: TGTGCCAGCAGCTTGAGGTTAGCGAATCAGCCCCAGCATTTT.

The chain links TRBV7-8 to TRBJ2-7, with D tentatively TRBD1 (7 bases). V lost 0 bases, J lost 4 bases, and 13 bases lay in between. Germline lookup yields CDR1 SGHVS and CDR2 FQNEAQ. The CDR3 covers 15 residues. For the CDR3, the DNA is TGTGCCAGCAGCTTAGCGGTGGAGGGGGCTTACGAGCAGTACTTC. The encoded protein is CASSLAVEGAYEQYF.

The rearrangement links TRBV3-1 (or the pseudogene TRBV3-2) to TRBJ2-4; D is ambiguous. Germline values: CDR1 LGHDT, CDR2 YNNKEL (reference sequence). The CDR3 length is 9 residues. V was cut by 4 bases and J by 10 bases, with 2 bases left in between. Here the CDR3 DNA reads TGTGCCAGCAGCCTAATTCAGTACTTC. Translating it yields CASSLIQYF.

This clone was observed once. The rearrangement uses TRBV5-6 and TRBJ2-5; D remains ambiguous. The CDR3 runs to 11 residues. Trimming removed 2 bases at V and 4 bases at J, with 3 bases between. The germline V gene encodes CDR1 SGHDT and CDR2 YYEEEE. CDR3 sequence: CASSFGETQYF. DNA for the CDR3: TGTGCCAGCAGCTTCGGAGAGACCCAGTACTTC.

V gene TRBV11-2 combines with J gene TRBJ2-7, with D maybe TRBD1 (6 bases). CDR3 length equals 14 residues. V lost 1 base to trimming and J lost 4 bases, with 11 bases between them. Germline V CDR1 and CDR2: SGHAT, FQNNGV. CDR3 residues: CASSLGTALYEQYF. CDR3 DNA: TGTGCCAGCAGCTTAGGGACAGCACTATACGAGCAGTACTTC. The whole variable domain, filled in from reference TRBV11-2 and TRBJ2-7, reads EAGVAQSPRYKIIEKRQSVAFWCNPISGHATLYWYQQILGQGPKLLIQFQNNGVVDDSQLPKDRFSAERLKGVDSTLKIQPAKLEDSAVYLCASSLGTALYEQYFGPGTRLTVT.

This clone was observed many times. CDR3 region: CASSFPPSYEQYF. As DNA, the CDR3 is TGTGCCAGCAGCTTTCCACCATCCTACGAGCAGTACTTC. This chain connects TRBV7-2 to TRBJ2-7; unclear D gene. Germline V gene sequence: CDR1 SGHTA, CDR2 FQGNSA. The CDR3 consists of 13 residues. Trimming cost V 3 bases and J 1 base, with 7 bases left between them.

This clone was counted only a few times. The chain has TRBV27 and TRBJ2-1; D may be TRBD2 (7 bases). The CDR3 has 13 residues. Germline CDR1 and CDR2: MNHEY and SMNVEV (reference sequence). V was pared by 7 bases and J by 3 bases, with 10 bases between. The CDR3 DNA follows: TGTGCCAGCAAGGGGGGGAACTACAATGAGCAGTTCTTC. Encoded protein: CASKGGNYNEQFF.

This clone showed up just once. The chain couples TRBV6-1 to TRBJ2-1, with unresolved D. CDR3 size: 11 residues. Deletions cut 6 bases from V and 8 bases from J, with 8 bases between. Germline loops: CDR1 MNHNS, CDR2 SASEGT. This CDR3 is CASRLQDEQFF. The CDR3 nucleotides are TGTGCCAGCAGGCTGCAGGATGAGCAGTTCTTC.

The V and J genes are TRBV9 and TRBJ2-2; no firm D call. Germline CDR1 SGDLS, CDR2 YYNGEE. This CDR3 is built from 11 residues. V lost 4 bases to trimming and J lost 5 bases, with 3 bases between them. The CDR3 DNA reads TGTGCCAGCAGCCTTACCGGGGAGCTGTTTTTT. It encodes CASSLTGELFF.

This sequence joins TRBV29-1 and TRBJ2-3; 7 bases fit TRBD2. J lost 5 bases, V lost 7 bases, and 3 bases had no gene match. Germline lookup yields CDR1 SQVTM and CDR2 ANQGSEA. CDR3 size: 11 residues. The CDR3 here is CSAWGGDTQYF. DNA of the CDR3: TGCAGCGCTTGGGGGGGAGATACGCAGTATTTT.

This clone was counted only a few times. The rearrangement uses TRBV11-2 and TRBJ2-7; unclear D gene. The CDR3 totals 12 residues. The V end was cut by 0 bases, the J end by 4 bases, with 4 bases between. The V gene's germline CDR1 is SGHAT and CDR2 FQNNGV. The CDR3 region has the DNA TGTGCCAGCAGCTTAGACTATTACGAGCAGTACTTC. Protein product: CASSLDYYEQYF.

The chain recombines TRBV9 with TRBJ2-7; no reliable D call. V lost 0 bases to trimming and J lost 3 bases, with 10 bases between them. Germline values: CDR1 SGDLS, CDR2 YYNGEE. CDR3 size: 14 residues. CDR3 region: CASSVGLGNYEQYF. DNA for the CDR3: TGTGCCAGCAGCGTAGGGTTGGGGAACTACGAGCAGTACTTC.

The chain is built from TRBV7-8 and TRBJ1-5, with TRBD1 matching over 8 bases. In germline, CDR1 is SGHVS, CDR2 FQNEAQ. The CDR3 covers 14 residues. J lost 2 bases, V lost 5 bases, and 2 bases had no gene match. This chain's CDR3 is CASSPDRGNQPQHF. For the CDR3, the DNA is TGTGCCAGCAGCCCGGACAGGGGCAATCAGCCCCAGCATTTT.

This clone came up a few times. The rearrangement links TRBV19 to TRBJ1-5; a possible D gene is TRBD1 (5 bases). The germline V gene encodes CDR1 LNHDA and CDR2 SQIVND (reference sequence). Trimming shortened V by 7 bases and J by 3 bases, and 10 bases separated the two germline ends. This CDR3 region has 13 residues. The CDR3 loop is CASNWGINQPQHF. Written as DNA, the CDR3 is TGTGCCAGTAATTGGGGGATCAATCAGCCCCAGCATTTT.

V and J are TRBV6-5 and TRBJ2-5; 9 nucleotides agree with TRBD2. The CDR3 length is 16 residues. Per the germline V gene, CDR1 is MNHEY and CDR2 is SVGAGI. J gave up 1 base and V 4 bases, and 7 bases lay outside the gene matches. DNA of the CDR3: TGTGCCAGCAGTTCCCCGGATAGCGGGAGCCAAGAGACCCAGTACTTC. Translation: CASSSPDSGSQETQYF.

This chain connects TRBV5-6 to TRBJ1-1; no definite D call. CDR3 length: 12 amino acids. Looked up from germline, CDR1 is SGHDT and CDR2 is YYEEEE. V lost 0 bases and J 7 bases, leaving 7 bases between the germline ends. Written as DNA, the CDR3 is TGTGCCAGCAGCTTGGGAATGAATGAAGCTTTCTTT. Amino acid sequence: CASSLGMNEAFF.

The chain is built from TRBV29-1 and TRBJ2-1, with 13 bases identical to TRBD2. Losses at the gene ends were 2 bases for V and 3 bases for J; bases not matched to a gene: 4. The CDR3 has 16 amino acids. Germline assignment: CDR1 SQVTM and CDR2 ANQGSEA. The CDR3 bases are TGCAGCGTTGAATCGGGGACTAGCGGGGTCTACAATGAGCAGTTCTTC. As protein: CSVESGTSGVYNEQFF.

The V gene is TRBV7-9, the J gene TRBJ2-7, with TRBD2 as a possible D gene (5 bases). Trimming removed 3 bases at V and 2 bases at J, with 8 bases between. The CDR3 has 13 amino acids. Per germline, CDR1 SEHNR and CDR2 FQNEAQ (reference sequence). The CDR3 region has the DNA TGTGCCAGCAGCTTGAACGGGGCCTACGAGCAGTACTTC. This gives the protein CASSLNGAYEQYF.